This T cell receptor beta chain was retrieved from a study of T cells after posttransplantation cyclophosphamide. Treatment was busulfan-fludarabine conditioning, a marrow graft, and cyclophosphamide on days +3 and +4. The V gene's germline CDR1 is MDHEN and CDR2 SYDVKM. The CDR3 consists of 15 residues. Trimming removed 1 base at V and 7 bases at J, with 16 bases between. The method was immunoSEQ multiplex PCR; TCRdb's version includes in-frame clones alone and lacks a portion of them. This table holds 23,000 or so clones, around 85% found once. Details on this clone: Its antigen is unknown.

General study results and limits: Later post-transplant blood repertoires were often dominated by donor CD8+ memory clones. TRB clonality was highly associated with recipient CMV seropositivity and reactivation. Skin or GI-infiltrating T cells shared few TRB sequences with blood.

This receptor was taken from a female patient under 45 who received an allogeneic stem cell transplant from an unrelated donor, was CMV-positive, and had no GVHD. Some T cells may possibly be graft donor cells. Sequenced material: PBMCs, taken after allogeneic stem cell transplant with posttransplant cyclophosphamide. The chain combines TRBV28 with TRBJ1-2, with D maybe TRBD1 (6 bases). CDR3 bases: TGTGCCAGCAGTTTATTGGGGGCGGGAGGGCCTGGCTACACCTTC. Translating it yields CASSLLGAGGPGYTF.